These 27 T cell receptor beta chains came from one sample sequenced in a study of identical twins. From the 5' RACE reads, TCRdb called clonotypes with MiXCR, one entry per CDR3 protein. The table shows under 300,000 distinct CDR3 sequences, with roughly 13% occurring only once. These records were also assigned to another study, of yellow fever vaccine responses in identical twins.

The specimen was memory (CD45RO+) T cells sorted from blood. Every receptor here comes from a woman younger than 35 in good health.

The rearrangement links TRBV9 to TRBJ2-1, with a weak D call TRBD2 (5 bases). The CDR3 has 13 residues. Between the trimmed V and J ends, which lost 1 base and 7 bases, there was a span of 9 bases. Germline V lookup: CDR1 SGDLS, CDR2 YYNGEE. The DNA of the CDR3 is TGTGCCAGCAGCGTATCTAGCAGAAATGAGCAGTTCTTC. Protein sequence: CASSVSSRNEQFF.

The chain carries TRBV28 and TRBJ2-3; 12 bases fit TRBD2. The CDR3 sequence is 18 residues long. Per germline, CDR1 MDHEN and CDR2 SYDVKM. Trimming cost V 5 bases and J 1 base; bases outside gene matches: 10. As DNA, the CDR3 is TGTGCCAGCAGTCCTAGCGGGGGGGCAATCAGAGGCACAGATACGCAGTATTTT. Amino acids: CASSPSGGAIRGTDTQYF.

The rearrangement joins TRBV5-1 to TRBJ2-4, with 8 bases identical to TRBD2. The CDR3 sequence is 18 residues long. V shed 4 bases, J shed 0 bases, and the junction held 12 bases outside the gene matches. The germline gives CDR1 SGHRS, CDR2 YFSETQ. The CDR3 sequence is CASSLDSSSGLAKNIQYF. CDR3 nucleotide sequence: TGCGCCAGCAGCCTCGACTCCTCTAGCGGGCTAGCCAAAAACATTCAGTACTTC. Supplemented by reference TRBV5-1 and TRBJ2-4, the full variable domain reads KAGVTQTPRYLIKTRGQQVTLSCSPISGHRSVSWYQQTPGQGLQFLFEYFSETQRNKGNFPGRFSGRQFSNSRSEMNVSTLELGDSALYLCASSLDSSSGLAKNIQYFGAGTRLSVL.

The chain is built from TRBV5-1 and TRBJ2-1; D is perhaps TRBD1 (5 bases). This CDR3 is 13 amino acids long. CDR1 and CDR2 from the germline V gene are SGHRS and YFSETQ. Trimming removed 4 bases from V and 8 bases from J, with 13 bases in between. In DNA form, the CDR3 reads TGCGCCAGCAGCCCAGCGACAGTTCATGAGCAGTTCTTC. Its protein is CASSPATVHEQFF.

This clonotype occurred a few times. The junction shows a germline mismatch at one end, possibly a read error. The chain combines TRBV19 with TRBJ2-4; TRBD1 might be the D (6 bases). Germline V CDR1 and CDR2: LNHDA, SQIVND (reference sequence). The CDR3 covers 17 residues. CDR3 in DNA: TGCGCCAGTAGTGCGGACTCAGGGGTCATAGCCAAAAACATTCAGTACTTC. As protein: CASSADSGVIAKNIQYF.

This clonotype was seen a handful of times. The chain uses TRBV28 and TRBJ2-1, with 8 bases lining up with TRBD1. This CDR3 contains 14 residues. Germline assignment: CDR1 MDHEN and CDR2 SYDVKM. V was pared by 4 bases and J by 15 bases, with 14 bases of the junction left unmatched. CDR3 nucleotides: TGTGCCAGCAGTTCGCCGGGACAGGCCGGAAAGATGTTCTTC. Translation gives CASSSPGQAGKMFF.

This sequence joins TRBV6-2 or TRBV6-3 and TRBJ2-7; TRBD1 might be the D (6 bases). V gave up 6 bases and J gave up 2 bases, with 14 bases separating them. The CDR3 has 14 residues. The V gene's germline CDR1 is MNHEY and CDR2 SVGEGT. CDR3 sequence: CASRRAGATYEQYF. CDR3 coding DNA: TGTGCCAGCAGAAGGGCAGGGGCGACCTACGAGCAGTACTTC.

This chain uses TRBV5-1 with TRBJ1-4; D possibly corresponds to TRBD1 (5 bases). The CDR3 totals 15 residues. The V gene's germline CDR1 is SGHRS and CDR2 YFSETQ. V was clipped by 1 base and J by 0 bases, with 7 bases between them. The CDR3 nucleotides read TGCGCCAGCAGCTTGATGGGGGCAACTAATGAAAAACTGTTTTTT. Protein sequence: CASSLMGATNEKLFF.

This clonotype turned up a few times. The CDR3, as DNA: TGCAGTGCTAGAGTTCTAGGGACCCCCCACACAGACATTGGGGTCACTGAAGCTTTCTTT. It codes for CSARVLGTPHTDIGVTEAFF. V gene TRBV20-1 combines with J gene TRBJ1-1, with a possible D match to TRBD1 (5 bases). V lost 1 base and J 4 bases, leaving 31 bases between the germline ends. Germline V gene lookup returns CDR1 DFQATT and CDR2 SNEGSKA (reference sequence). The CDR3 runs 20 residues.

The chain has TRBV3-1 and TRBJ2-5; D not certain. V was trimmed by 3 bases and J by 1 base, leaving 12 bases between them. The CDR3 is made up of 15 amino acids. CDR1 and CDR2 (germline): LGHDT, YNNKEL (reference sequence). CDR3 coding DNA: TGTGCCAGCAGCCACAATAGCCCTACCCAAGAGACCCAGTACTTC. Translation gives CASSHNSPTQETQYF.

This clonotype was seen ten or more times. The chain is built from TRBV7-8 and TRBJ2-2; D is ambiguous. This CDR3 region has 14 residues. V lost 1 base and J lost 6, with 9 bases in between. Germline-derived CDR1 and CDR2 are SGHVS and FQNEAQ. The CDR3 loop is CASSLGVSPGELFF. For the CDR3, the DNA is TGTGCCAGCAGCTTAGGTGTTAGCCCCGGGGAGCTGTTTTTT.

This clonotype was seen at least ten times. CDR3 DNA: TGTGCCACACGACTTGGGGGCCCGACCATAAGCACAGATACGCAGTATTTT. It translates to CATRLGGPTISTDTQYF. The chain recombines TRBV10-3 with TRBJ2-3; weak D call: TRBD1 (6 bases). Germline values: CDR1 ENHRY, CDR2 SYGVKD. The V gene lost 10 bases and the J gene lost 0 bases, with 23 bases spanning the gap. The CDR3 is made up of 17 amino acids.

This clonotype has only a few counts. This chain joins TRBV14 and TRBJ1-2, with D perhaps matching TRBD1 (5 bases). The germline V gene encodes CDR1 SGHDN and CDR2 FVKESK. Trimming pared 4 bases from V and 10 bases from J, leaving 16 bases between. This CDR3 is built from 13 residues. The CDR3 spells CASSLTGLSNYTF. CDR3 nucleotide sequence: TGTGCCAGCAGCCTTACGGGGCTCAGCAACTACACCTTC.

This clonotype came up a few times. CDR3 DNA: TGTGCCAGCAGGCAACCGCCTGGCAGTCAAGAGACCCAGTACTTC. This codes for CASRQPPGSQETQYF. The chain is built from TRBV7-8 and TRBJ2-5; unclear D gene. CDR3 length equals 15 residues. CDR1 is SGHVS and CDR2 is FQNEAQ in the germline V gene. Trimming shortened V by 6 bases and J by 2 bases, and 16 bases separated the two germline ends.

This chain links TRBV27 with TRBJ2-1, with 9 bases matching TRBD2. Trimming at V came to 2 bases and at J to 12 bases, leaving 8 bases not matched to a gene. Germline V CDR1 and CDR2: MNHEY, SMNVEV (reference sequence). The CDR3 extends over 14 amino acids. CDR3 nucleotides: TGTGCCAGCAGTTTAAATGCGGGGGGGGAGGGGCAGTTCTTC. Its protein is CASSLNAGGEGQFF.

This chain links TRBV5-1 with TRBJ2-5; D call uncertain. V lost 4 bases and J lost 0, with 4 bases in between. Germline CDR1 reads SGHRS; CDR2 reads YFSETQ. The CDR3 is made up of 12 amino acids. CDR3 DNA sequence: TGCGCCAGCAGCGTTAACCAAGAGACCCAGTACTTC. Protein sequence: CASSVNQETQYF.

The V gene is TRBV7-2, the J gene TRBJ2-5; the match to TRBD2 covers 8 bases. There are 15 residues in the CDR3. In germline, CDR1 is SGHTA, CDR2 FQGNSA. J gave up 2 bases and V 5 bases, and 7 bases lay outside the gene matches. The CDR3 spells CASSLRGGKQETQYF. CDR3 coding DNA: TGTGCCAGCAGCCTCCGGGGGGGGAAGCAAGAGACCCAGTACTTC.

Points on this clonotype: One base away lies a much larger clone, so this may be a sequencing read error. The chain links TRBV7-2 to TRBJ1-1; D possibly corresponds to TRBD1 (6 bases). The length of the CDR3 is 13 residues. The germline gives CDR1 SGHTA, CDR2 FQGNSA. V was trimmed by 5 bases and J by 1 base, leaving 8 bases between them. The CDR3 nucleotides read TGTGCCAGCAGCCAACAGGGGAACACTGAAGCTTTCTTT. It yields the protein CASSQQGNTEAFF. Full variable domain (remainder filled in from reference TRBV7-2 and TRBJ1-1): GAGVSQSPSNKVTEKGKDVELRCDPISGHTALYWYRQSLGQGLEFLIYFQGNSAPDKSGLPSDRFSAERTGGSVSTLTIQRTQQEDSAVYLCASSQQGNTEAFFGQGTRLTVV.

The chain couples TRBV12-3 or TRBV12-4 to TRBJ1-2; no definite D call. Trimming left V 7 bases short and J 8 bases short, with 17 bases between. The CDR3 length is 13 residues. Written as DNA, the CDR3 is TGTGCCAGCACCAACACCGCAGTCTTGGGCTACACCTTC. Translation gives CASTNTAVLGYTF.

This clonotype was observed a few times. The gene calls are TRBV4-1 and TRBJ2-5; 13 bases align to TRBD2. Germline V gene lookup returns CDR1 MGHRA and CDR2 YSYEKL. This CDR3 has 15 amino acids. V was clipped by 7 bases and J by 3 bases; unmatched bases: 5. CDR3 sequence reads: CASNRGTSGEETQYF. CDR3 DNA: TGCGCCAGCAACCGAGGGACTAGCGGGGAAGAGACCCAGTACTTC.

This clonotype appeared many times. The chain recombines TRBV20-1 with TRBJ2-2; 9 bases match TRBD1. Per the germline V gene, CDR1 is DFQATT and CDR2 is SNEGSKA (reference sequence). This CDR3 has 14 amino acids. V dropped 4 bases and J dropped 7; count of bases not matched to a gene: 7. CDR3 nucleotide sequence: TGCAGTGCTATCGTACAGGGGGCGGTCGGGGAGCTGTTTTTT. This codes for CSAIVQGAVGELFF.

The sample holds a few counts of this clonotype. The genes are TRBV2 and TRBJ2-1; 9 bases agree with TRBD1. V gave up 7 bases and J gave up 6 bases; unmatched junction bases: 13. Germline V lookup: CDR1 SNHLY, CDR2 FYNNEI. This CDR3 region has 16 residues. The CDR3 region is CASKELGQGLANEQFF. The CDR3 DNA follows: TGTGCCAGCAAGGAATTGGGACAGGGCTTAGCCAATGAGCAGTTCTTC.

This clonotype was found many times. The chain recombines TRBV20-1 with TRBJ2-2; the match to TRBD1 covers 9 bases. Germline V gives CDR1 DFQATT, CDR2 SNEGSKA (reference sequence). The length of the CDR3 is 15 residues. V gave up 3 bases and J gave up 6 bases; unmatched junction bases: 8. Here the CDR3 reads CSARLQGAWAGELFF. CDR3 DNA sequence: TGCAGTGCTAGGTTACAGGGGGCCTGGGCCGGGGAGCTGTTTTTT.

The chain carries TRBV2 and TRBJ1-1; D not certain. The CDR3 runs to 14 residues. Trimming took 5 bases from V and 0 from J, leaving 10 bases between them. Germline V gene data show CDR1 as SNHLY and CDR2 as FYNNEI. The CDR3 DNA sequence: TGTGCCAGCAGTACCAAAGGCCTGAACACTGAAGCTTTCTTT. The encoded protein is CASSTKGLNTEAFF.

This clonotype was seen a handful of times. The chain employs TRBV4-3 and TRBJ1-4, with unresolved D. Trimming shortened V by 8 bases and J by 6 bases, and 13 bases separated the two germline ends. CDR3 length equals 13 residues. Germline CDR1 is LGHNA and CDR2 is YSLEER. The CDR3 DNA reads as TGCGCCAGCGCCAAGGGTAGTGATGAAAAACTGTTTTTT. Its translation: CASAKGSDEKLFF.

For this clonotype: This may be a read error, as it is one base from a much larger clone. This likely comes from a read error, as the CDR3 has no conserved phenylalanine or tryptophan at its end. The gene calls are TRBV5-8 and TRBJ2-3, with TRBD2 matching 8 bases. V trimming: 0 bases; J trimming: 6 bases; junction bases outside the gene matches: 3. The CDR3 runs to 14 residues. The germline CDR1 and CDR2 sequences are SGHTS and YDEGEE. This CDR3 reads CASSLAGRADTQYL. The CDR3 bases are TGTGCCAGCAGCTTGGCCGGGAGGGCCGATACGCAGTATCTT.

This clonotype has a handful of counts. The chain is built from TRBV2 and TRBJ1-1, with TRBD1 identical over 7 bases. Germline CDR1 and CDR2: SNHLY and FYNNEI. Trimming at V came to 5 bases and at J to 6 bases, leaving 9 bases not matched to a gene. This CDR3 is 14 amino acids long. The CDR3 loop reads CASSKRGGSSEAFF. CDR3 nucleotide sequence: TGTGCCAGCAGTAAGCGAGGGGGCAGCTCTGAAGCTTTCTTT. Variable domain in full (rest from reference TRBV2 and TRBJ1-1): EPEVTQTPSHQVTQMGQEVILRCVPISNHLYFYWYRQILGQKVEFLVSFYNNEISEKSEIFDDQFSVERPDGSNFTLKIRSTKLEDSAMYFCASSKRGGSSEAFFGQGTRLTVV.